The 5 T cell receptor beta chains presented below share a single source sample, sequenced in a study of shared clonotypes between healthy human individuals. The protocol was immunoSEQ multiplex PCR, while the TCRdb copy is restricted to in-frame clones and leaves out a portion. The repertoire consists of 2 million to 2.5 million clones, with 80% to 95% occurring once and the leading ten covering 0.3% to 0.4%. Sequencing was done on a sample of naive CD4+ T cells from PBMCs. As for subset: CD45RA+ positively selected. The receptors come from a man aged 18 to 35 in good health. Some clones in this sample may be carry-over from other donors' samples.

The chain carries TRBV28 and TRBJ2-7; 7 nucleotides align to TRBD1. V shed 6 bases, J shed 11 bases, and the junction held 7 bases outside the gene matches. Germline CDR1 is MDHEN and CDR2 is SYDVKM. This CDR3 has 11 residues. The CDR3 is CASSRQGVKYF. In DNA form, the CDR3 reads TGTGCCAGCAGCCGACAGGGCGTAAAGTACTTC.

This clone was seen a single time. The chain is built from TRBV6-1 and TRBJ2-3; 8 bases align to TRBD2. In germline, CDR1 is MNHNS, CDR2 SASEGT. CDR3 length equals 15 residues. V was clipped by 7 bases and J by 6 bases; unmatched bases: 12. This CDR3 is CASTRRQREPDTQYF. The CDR3 DNA reads as TGTGCCAGCACCCGGAGGCAGCGGGAGCCTGATACGCAGTATTTT.

V is TRBV27 and J is TRBJ2-7; no reliable D call. Trimming took off 2 bases at V and 5 bases at J, with 10 bases between the two ends. From germline, CDR1 is MNHEY and CDR2 SMNVEV (reference sequence). This CDR3 region has 13 residues. The CDR3 loop is CASSLVYLDEQYF. CDR3 coding DNA: TGTGCCAGCAGTTTAGTGTACCTGGACGAGCAGTACTTC.

The genes are TRBV7-2 and TRBJ2-1; no clear D gene. CDR3 size: 15 residues. The V end was cut by 5 bases, the J end by 4 bases, with 15 bases between. Per the germline V gene, CDR1 is SGHTA and CDR2 is FQGNSA. This CDR3 is CASSPLARNYNEQFF. CDR3 sequence (DNA): TGTGCCAGCAGCCCCCTCGCGCGAAATTACAATGAGCAGTTCTTC.

Points on this clone: Other DNA sequences from this sample encode an identical CDR3 as well. This rearrangement joins TRBV5-1 to TRBJ1-1; TRBD1 is a possible D gene (5 bases). Trimming shortened V by 0 bases and J by 4 bases, and 10 bases separated the two germline ends. CDR3 length equals 14 residues. Germline V CDR1 and CDR2: SGHRS, YFSETQ. The CDR3: CASSLGARGTEAFF. In nucleotides, the CDR3 is TGCGCCAGCAGCTTGGGAGCAAGGGGCACTGAAGCTTTCTTT.